This T cell receptor (beta chain) came from a study of blood T cells in healthy people across ages. This CDR3 region has 14 residues. Trimming cost V 8 bases and J 2 bases, with 15 bases left between them. Looked up from germline, CDR1 is SGHNT and CDR2 is YENEEA. Every sample gave at least 5 micrograms of total RNA when it was extracted. Using a J-beta primer mix together with a sample-barcoded 5' primer, a second PCR was run for 7 to 11 cycles. TCRdb re-called the 5' RACE reads with MiXCR, one entry per CDR3 protein. The table has fewer than 1,000,000 distinct CDR3 sequences, about 42% seen once; the top ten hold around 21%.

Sequencing input: blood. This TCR was recovered from a man between 60 and 70 years old in good health. The chain combines TRBV11-3 with TRBJ2-5; D remains ambiguous. The CDR3 spells CASGDHYEQETQYF. DNA of the CDR3: TGTGCCAGCGGCGACCATTACGAACAAGAGACCCAGTACTTC.